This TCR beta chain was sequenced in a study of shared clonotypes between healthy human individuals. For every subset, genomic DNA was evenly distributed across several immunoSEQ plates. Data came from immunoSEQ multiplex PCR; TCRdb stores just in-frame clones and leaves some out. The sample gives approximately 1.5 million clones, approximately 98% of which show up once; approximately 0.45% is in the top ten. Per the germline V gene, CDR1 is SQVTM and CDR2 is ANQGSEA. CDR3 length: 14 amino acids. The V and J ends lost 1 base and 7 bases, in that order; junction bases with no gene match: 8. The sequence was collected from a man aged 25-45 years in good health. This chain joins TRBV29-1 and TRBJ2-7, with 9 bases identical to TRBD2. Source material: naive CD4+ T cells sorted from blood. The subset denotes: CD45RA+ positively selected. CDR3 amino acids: CSVEGASGKDEQYF. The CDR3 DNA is TGCAGCGTTGAAGGGGCTAGCGGGAAGGATGAGCAGTACTTC.